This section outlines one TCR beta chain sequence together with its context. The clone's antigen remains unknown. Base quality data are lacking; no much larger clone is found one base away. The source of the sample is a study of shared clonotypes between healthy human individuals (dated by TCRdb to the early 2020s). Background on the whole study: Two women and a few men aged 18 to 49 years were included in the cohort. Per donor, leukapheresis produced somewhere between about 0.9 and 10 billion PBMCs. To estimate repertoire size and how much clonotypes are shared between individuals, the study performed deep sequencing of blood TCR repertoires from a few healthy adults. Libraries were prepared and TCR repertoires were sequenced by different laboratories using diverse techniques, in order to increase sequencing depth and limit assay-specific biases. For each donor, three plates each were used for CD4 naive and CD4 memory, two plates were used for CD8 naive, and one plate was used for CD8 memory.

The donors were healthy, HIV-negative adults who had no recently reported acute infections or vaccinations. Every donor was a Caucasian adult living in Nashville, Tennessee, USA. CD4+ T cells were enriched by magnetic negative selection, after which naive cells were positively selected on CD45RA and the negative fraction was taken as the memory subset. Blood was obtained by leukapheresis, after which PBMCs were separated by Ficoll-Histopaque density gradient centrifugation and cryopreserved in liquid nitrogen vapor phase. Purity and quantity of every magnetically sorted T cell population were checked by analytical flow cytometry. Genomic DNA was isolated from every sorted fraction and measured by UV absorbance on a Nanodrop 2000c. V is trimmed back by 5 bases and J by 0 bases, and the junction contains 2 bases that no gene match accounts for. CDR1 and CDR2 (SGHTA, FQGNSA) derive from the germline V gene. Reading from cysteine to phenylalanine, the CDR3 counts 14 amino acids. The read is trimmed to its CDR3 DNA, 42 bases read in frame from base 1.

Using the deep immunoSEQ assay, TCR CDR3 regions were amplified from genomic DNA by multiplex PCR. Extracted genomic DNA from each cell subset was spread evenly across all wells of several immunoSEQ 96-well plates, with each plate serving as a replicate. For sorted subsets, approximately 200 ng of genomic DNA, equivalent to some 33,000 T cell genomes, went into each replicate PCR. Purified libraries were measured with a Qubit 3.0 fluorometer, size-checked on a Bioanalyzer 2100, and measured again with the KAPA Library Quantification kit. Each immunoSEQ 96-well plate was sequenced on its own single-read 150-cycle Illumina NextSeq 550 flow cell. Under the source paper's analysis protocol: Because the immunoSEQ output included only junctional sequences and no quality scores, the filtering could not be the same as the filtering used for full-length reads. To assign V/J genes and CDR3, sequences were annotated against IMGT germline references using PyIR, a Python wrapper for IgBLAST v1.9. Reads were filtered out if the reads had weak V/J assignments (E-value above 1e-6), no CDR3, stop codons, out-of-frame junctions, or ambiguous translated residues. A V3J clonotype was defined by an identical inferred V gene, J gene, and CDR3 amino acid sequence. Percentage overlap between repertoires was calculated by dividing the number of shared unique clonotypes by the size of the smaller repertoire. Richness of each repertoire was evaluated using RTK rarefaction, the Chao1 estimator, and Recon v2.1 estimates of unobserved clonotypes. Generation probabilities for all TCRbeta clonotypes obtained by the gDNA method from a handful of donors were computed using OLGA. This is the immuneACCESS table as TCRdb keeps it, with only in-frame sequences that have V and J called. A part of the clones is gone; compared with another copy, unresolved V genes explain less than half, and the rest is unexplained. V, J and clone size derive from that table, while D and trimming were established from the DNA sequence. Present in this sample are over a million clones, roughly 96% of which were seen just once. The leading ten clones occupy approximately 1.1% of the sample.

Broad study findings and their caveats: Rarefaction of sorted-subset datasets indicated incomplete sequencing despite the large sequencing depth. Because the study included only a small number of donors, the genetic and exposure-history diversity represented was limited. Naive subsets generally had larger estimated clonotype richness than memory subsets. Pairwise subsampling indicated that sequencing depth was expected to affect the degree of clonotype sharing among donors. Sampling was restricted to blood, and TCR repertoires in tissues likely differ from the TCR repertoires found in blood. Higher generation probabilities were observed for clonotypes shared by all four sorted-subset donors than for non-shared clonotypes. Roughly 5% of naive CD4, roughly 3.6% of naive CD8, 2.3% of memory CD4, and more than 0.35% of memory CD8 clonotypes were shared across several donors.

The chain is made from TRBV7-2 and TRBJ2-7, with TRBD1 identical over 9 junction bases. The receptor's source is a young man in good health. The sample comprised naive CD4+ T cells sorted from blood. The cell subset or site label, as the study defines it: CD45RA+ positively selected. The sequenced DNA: TGTGCCAGCAGCATACAGGGGGCCTCCTACGAGCAGTACTTC. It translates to CASSIQGASYEQYF.